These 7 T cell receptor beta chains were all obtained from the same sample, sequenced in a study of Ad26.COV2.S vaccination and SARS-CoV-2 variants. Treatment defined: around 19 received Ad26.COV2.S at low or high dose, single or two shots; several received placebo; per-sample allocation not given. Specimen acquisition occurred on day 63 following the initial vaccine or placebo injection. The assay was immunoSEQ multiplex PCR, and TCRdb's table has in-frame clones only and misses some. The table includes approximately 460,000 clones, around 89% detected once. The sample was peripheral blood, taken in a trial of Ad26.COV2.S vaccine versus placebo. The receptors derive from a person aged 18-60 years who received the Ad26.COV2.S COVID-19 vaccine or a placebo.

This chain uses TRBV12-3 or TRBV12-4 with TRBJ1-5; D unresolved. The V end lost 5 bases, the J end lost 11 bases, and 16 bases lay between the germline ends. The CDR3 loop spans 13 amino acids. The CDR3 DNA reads TGTGCCAGCAGTCCCCACAGTGAAAGTACCCAGCATTTT. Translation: CASSPHSESTQHF.

Here the CDR3 reads CASSGTRGRAQHF. The DNA for the CDR3 is TGTGCCAGTAGTGGCACCCGGGGTCGGGCCCAGCATTTT. The J gene is TRBJ1-5, the V gene TRBV19; D is ambiguous. This CDR3 region has 13 residues. V was pared by 5 bases and J by 11 bases, with 16 bases between. Germline values: CDR1 LNHDA, CDR2 SQIVND (reference sequence).

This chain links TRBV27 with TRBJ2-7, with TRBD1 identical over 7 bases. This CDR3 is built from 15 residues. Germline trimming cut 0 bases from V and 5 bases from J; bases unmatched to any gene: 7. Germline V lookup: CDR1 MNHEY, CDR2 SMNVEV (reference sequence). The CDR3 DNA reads TGTGCCAGCAGTTTATCCAGGGGGTATGAGGACGAGCAGTACTTC. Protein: CASSLSRGYEDEQYF.

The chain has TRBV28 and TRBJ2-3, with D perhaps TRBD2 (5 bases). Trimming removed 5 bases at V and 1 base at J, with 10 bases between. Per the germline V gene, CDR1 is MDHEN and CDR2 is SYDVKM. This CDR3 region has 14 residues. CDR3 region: CASSPLRGTDTQYF. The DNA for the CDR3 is TGTGCCAGCAGTCCCCTGAGGGGCACAGATACGCAGTATTTT.

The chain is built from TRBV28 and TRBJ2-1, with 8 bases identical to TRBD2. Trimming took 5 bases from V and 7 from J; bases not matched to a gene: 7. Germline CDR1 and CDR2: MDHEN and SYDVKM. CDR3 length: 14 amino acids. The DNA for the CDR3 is TGTGCCAGCAGTCTCCTAGCGGGTCGGAATGAGCAGTTCTTC. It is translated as CASSLLAGRNEQFF. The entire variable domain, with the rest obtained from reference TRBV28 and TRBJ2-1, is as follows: DVKVTQSSRYLVKRTGEKVFLECVQDMDHENMFWYRQDPGLGLRLIYFSYDVKMKEKGDIPEGYSVSREKKERFSLILESASTNQTSMYLCASSLLAGRNEQFFGPGTRLTVL.

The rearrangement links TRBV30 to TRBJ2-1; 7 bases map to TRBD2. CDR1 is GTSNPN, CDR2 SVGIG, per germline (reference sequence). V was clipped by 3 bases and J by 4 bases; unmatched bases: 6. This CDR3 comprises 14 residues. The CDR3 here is CAWRGLAVYNEQFF. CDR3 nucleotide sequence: TGTGCCTGGAGGGGGCTAGCGGTTTACAATGAGCAGTTCTTC.

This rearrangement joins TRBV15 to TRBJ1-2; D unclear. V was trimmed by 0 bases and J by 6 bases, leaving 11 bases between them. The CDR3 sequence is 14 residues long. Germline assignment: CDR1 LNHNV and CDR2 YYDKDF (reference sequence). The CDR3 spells CATSRDIRGDGYTF. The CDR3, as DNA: TGTGCCACCAGCAGAGATATACGGGGAGATGGCTACACCTTC. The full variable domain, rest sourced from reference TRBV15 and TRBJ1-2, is DAMVIQNPRYQVTQFGKPVTLSCSQTLNHNVMYWYQQKSSQAPKLLFHYYDKDFNNEADTPDNFQSRRPNTSFCFLDIRSPGLGDTAMYLCATSRDIRGDGYTFGSGTRLTVV.